A single sample gave rise to the 5 T cell receptor beta chains below, sequenced in a study of early T cells in non-severe SARS-CoV-2 infection. TCRdb reprocessed the 5' RACE reads with MiXCR, giving one entry per CDR3 protein. The data contain over 50,000 distinct CDR3 sequences, 10% to 15% of them singletons. Source material: whole blood. These receptors originate from an adult who was a healthcare worker with PCR-confirmed SARS-CoV-2 infection or an uninfected control (not recorded which).

This clonotype was detected only a few times. The rearrangement joins TRBV7-6 to TRBJ1-3, with 7 bases fitting TRBD1. The ends lost 10 bases at V and 2 bases at J; junction bases unmatched: 2. Germline V gives CDR1 SGHVS, CDR2 FNYEAQ. The CDR3 has 12 amino acids. The CDR3: CAIGTAGNTIYF. The CDR3 DNA follows: TGTGCCATCGGGACAGCTGGAAACACCATATATTTT.

This clonotype was seen ten or more times. V usage is TRBV11-2 and J usage is TRBJ1-1, with no clear D. Between the trimmed V and J ends, which lost 5 bases and 2 bases, there was a span of 9 bases. Germline assignment: CDR1 SGHAT and CDR2 FQNNGV. The CDR3 totals 13 residues. CDR3 sequence (DNA): TGTGCCAGCAGCCACGGCGGTAACACTGAAGCTTTCTTT. Protein: CASSHGGNTEAFF.

This clonotype was recorded many times. V gene TRBV28 combines with J gene TRBJ1-2, with a tentative D call TRBD1 (5 bases). The CDR3 totals 15 residues. Germline CDR1 and CDR2: MDHEN and SYDVKM. The V and J ends lost 1 base and 4 bases respectively, with 13 bases between them. The CDR3 DNA reads as TGTGCCAGCAGTTTATCGGAGGGGCCCTTCTATGGCTACACCTTC. Translating it yields CASSLSEGPFYGYTF.

The rearrangement links TRBV18 to TRBJ1-1, with TRBD1 identical over 9 bases. Germline CDR1 reads KGHSH; CDR2 reads LQKENI. The V and J ends lost 2 bases and 5 bases, in that order; junction bases with no gene match: 12. The CDR3 runs 17 residues. This chain's CDR3 is CASSPKSLDRGITEAFF. The CDR3 DNA sequence: TGTGCCAGCTCACCAAAGTCCCTGGACAGGGGAATAACTGAAGCTTTCTTT. The full variable domain, in which reference TRBV18 and TRBJ1-1 provide the parts outside the CDR3, is NAGVMQNPRHLVRRRGQEARLRCSPMKGHSHVYWYRQLPEEGLKFMVYLQKENIIDESGMPKERFSAEFPKEGPSILRIQQVVRGDSAAYFCASSPKSLDRGITEAFFGQGTRLTVV.

This chain connects TRBV6-6 to TRBJ1-1; 8 nucleotides agree with TRBD1. The V segment lost 5 bases and the J segment 5 bases; nucleotides outside the gene matches: 7. Germline loops: CDR1 MNHNY, CDR2 SVGAGI (reference sequence). This CDR3 spans 14 amino acids. As DNA, the CDR3 is TGTGCCAGCAGTATGCCAGGGGGCGGGACTGAAGCTTTCTTT. It is translated as CASSMPGGGTEAFF.